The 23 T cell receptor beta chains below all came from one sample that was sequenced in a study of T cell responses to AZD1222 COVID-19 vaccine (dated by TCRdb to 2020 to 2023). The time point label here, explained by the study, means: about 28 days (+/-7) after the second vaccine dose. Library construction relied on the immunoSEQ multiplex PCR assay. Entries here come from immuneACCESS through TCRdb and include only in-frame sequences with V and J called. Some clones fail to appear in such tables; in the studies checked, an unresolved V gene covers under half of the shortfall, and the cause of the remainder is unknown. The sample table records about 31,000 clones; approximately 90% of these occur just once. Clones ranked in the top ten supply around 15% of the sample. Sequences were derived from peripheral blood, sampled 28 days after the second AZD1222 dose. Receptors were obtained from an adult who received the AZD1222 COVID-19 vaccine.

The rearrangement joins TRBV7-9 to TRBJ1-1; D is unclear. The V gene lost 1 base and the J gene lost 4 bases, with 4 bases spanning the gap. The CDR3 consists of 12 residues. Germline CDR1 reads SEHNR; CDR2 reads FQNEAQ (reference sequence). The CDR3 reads CASSLVVTEAFF. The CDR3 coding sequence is TGTGCCAGCAGCTTAGTGGTCACTGAAGCTTTCTTT.

The CDR3 here is CASSIFGGSANTEAFF. CDR3 sequence (DNA): TGTGCCAGTAGTATCTTCGGGGGATCTGCTAACACTGAAGCTTTCTTT. V usage is TRBV19 and J usage is TRBJ1-1; the D gene is possibly TRBD1 (5 bases). Germline V gene lookup returns CDR1 LNHDA and CDR2 SQIVND (reference sequence). Trimming took off 3 bases at V and 2 bases at J, with 16 bases between the two ends. The CDR3 loop spans 16 amino acids.

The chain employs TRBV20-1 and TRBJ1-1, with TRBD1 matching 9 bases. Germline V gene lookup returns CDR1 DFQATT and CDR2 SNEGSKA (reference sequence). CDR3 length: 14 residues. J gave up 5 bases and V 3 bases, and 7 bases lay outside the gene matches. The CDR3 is CSASTDRGWTEAFF. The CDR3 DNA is TGCAGTGCTAGTACGGACAGGGGATGGACTGAAGCTTTCTTT.

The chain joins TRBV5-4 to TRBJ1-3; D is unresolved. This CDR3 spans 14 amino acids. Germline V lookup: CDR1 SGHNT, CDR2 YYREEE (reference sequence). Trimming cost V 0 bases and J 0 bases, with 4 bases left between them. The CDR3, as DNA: TGTGCCAGCAGCTTGGGAGGCTCTGGAAACACCATATATTTT. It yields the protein CASSLGGSGNTIYF.

CDR3 sequence (DNA): TGTGCCAGCAGCGGACGTACGCTTAGCGGGGGCGCCGCAGATACGCAGTATTTT. This gives the protein CASSGRTLSGGAADTQYF. V and J are TRBV7-2 and TRBJ2-3; 9 bases match TRBD2. The germline V gene has CDR1 SGHTA and CDR2 FQGNSA. Unmatched junction bases numbered 16, after V lost 5 bases and J lost 4 bases. CDR3 length: 18 residues.

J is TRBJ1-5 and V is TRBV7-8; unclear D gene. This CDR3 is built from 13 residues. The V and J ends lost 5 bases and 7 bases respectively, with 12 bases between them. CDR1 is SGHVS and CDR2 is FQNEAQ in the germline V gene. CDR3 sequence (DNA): TGTGCCAGCAGCATAGAGACACTACAGCCCCAGCATTTT. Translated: CASSIETLQPQHF.

CDR3 in DNA: TGCGCCAGCAGCTTGGAGGTCGCTGGGGGCTACACCTTC. Amino acid sequence: CASSLEVAGGYTF. V gene TRBV5-1 combines with J gene TRBJ1-2; D gene ambiguous. V lost 0 bases and J 8 bases, leaving 11 bases between the germline ends. This CDR3 has 13 residues. Per the germline V gene, CDR1 is SGHRS and CDR2 is YFSETQ.

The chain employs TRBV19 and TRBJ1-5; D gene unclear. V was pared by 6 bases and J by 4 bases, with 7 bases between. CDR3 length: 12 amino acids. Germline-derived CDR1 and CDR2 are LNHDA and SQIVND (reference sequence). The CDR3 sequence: CASSPRNQPQHF. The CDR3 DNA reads TGTGCCAGTAGCCCACGGAATCAGCCCCAGCATTTT.

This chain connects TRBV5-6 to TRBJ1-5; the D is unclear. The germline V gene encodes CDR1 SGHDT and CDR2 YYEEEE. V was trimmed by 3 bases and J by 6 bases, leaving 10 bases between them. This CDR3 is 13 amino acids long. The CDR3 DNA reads TGTGCCAGCAGCTCCCACTCGGGTCAGCCCCAGCATTTT. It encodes CASSSHSGQPQHF.

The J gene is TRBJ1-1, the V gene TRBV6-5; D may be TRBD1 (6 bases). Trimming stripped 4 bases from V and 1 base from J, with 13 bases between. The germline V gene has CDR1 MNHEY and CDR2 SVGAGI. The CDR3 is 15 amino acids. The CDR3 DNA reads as TGTGCCAGCAGTTTCAATTACAGGGAGAACACTGAAGCTTTCTTT. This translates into CASSFNYRENTEAFF.

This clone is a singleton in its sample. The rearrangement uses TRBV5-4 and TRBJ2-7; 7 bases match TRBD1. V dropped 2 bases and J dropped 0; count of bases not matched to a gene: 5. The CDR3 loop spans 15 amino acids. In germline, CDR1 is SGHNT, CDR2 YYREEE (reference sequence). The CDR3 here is CASSFSGGFSYEQYF. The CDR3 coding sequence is TGTGCCAGCAGCTTTTCAGGGGGATTCTCCTACGAGCAGTACTTC.

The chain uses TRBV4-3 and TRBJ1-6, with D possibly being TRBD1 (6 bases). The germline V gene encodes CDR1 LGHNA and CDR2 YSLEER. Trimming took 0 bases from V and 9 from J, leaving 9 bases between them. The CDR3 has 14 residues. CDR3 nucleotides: TGCGCCAGCAGCCAAGACAGGGGAATTTCACCCCTCCACTTT. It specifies CASSQDRGISPLHF.

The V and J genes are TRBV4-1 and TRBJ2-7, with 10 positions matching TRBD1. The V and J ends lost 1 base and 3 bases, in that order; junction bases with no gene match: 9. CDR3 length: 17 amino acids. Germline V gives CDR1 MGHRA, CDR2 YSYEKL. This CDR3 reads CASSQAGGQGVFYEQYF. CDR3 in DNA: TGCGCCAGCAGCCAAGCAGGCGGACAGGGGGTTTTCTACGAGCAGTACTTC.

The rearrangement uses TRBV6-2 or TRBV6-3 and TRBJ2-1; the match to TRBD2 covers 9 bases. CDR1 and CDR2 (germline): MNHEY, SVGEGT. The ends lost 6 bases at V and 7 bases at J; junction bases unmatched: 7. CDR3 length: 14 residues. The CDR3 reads CASSRSGGSNEQFF. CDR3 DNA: TGTGCCAGCAGCCGTAGCGGGGGTTCAAATGAGCAGTTCTTC.

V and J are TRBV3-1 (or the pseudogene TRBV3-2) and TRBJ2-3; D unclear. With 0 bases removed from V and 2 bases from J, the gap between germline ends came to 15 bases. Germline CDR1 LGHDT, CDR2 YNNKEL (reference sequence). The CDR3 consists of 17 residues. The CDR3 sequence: CASSQEGSHRSTDTQYF. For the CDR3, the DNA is TGTGCCAGCAGCCAAGAAGGCAGCCACCGATCCACAGATACGCAGTATTTT.

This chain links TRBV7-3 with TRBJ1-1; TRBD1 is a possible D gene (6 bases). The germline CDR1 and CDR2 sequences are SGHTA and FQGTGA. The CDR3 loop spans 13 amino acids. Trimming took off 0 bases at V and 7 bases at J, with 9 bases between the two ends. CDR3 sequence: CASSLTHRDEAFF. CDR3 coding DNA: TGTGCCAGCAGCTTAACTCACAGGGATGAAGCTTTCTTT.

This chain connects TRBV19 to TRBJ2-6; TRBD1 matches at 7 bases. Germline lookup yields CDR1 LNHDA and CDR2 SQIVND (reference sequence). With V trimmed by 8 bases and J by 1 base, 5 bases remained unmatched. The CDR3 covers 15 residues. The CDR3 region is CASFDRASGANVLTF. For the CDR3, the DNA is TGTGCCAGTTTCGACAGGGCTTCTGGGGCCAACGTCCTGACTTTC. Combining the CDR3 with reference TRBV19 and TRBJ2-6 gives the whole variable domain DGGITQSPKYLFRKEGQNVTLSCEQNLNHDAMYWYRQDPGQGLRLIYYSQIVNDFQKGDIAEGYSVSREKKESFPLTVTSAQKNPTAFYLCASFDRASGANVLTFGAGSRLTVL.

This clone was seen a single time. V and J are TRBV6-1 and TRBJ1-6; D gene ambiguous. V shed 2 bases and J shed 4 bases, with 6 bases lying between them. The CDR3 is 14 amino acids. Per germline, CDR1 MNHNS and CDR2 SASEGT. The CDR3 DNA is TGTGCCAGCAGTGAAAGTCAGTATAATTCACCCCTCCACTTT. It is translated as CASSESQYNSPLHF.

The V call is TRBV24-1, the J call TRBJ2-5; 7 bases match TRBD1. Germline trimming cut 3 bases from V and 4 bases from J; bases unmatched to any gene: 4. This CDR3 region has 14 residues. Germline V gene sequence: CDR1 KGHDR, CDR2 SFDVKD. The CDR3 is CATSDPGQVETQYF. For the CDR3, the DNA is TGTGCCACCAGTGATCCCGGACAGGTAGAGACCCAGTACTTC.

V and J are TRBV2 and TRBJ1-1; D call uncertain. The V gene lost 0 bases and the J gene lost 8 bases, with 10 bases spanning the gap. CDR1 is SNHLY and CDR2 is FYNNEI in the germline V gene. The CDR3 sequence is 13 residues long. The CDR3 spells CASSEASWEEAFF. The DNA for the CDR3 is TGTGCCAGCAGTGAAGCAAGCTGGGAGGAAGCTTTCTTT.

CDR3 sequence: CASSSGADSNQPQHF. The CDR3, as DNA: TGTGCCAGCAGCTCTGGGGCAGATAGCAATCAGCCCCAGCATTTT. This chain links TRBV9 with TRBJ1-5; tentatively, D is TRBD1 (5 bases). The CDR3 extends over 15 amino acids. Trimming left V 4 bases short and J 0 bases short, with 11 bases between. Germline CDR1 and CDR2: SGDLS and YYNGEE.

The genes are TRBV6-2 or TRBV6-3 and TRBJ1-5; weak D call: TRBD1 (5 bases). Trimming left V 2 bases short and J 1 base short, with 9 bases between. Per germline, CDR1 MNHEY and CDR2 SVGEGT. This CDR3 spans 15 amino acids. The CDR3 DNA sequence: TGTGCCAGCAGTTACGGGACTACGAGCAATCAGCCCCAGCATTTT. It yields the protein CASSYGTTSNQPQHF.

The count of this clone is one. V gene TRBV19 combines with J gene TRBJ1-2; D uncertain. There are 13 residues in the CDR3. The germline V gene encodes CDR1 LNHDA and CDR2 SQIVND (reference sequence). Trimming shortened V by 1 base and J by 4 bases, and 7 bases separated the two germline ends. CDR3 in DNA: TGTGCCAGTAGTATAGCGGCAGCCTATGGCTACACCTTC. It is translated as CASSIAAAYGYTF.